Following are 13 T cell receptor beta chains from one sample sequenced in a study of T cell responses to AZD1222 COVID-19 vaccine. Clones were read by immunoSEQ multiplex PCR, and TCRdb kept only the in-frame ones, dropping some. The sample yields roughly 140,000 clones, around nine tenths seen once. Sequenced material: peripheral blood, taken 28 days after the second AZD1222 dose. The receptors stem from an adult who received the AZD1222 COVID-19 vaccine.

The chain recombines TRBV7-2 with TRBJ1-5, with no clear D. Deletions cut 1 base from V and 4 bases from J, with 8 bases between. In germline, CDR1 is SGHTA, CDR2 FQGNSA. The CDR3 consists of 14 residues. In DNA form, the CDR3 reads TGTGCCAGCAGCTTAGAATCGTGGAATCAGCCCCAGCATTTT. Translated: CASSLESWNQPQHF. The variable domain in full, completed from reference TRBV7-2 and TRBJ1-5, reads GAGVSQSPSNKVTEKGKDVELRCDPISGHTALYWYRQSLGQGLEFLIYFQGNSAPDKSGLPSDRFSAERTGGSVSTLTIQRTQQEDSAVYLCASSLESWNQPQHFGDGTRLSIL.

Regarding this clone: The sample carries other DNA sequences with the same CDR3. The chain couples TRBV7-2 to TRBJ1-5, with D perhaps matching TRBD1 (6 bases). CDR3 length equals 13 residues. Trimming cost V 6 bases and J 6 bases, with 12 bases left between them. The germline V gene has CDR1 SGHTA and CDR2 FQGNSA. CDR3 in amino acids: CASSPQGGQPQHF. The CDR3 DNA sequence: TGTGCCAGCAGTCCACAGGGTGGTCAGCCCCAGCATTTT.

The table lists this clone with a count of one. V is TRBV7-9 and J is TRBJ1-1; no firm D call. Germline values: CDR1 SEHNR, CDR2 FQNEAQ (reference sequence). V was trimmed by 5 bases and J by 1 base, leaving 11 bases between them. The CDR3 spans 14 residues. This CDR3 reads CASSPTGGNTEAFF. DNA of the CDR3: TGTGCCAGCAGCCCCACGGGCGGGAACACTGAAGCTTTCTTT.

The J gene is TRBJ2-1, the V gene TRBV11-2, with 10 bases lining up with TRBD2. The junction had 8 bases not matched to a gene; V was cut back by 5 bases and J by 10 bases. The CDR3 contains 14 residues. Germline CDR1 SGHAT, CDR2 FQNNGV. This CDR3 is CASSPGLADPEQFF. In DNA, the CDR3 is TGTGCCAGCAGCCCAGGACTAGCGGACCCCGAGCAGTTCTTC.

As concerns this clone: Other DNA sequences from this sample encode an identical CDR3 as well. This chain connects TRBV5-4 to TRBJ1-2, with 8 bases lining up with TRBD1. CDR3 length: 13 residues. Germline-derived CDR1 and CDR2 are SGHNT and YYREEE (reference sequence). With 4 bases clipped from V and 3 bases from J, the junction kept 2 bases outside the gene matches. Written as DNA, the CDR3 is TGTGCCAGCAGCCTGGACAGGGACTATGGCTACACCTTC. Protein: CASSLDRDYGYTF.

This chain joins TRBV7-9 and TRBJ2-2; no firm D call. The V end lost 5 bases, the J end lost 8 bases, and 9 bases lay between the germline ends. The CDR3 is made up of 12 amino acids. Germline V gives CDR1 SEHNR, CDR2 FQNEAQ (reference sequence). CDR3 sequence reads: CASSHSSGELFF. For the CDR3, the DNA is TGTGCCAGCAGCCATTCAAGTGGGGAGCTGTTTTTT.

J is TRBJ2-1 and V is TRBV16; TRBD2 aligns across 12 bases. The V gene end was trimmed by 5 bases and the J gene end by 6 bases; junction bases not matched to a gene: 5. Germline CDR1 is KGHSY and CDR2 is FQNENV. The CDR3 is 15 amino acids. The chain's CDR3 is CASSKGLAGGNEQFF. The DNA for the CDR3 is TGTGCCAGCAGCAAGGGACTAGCGGGTGGCAATGAGCAGTTCTTC.

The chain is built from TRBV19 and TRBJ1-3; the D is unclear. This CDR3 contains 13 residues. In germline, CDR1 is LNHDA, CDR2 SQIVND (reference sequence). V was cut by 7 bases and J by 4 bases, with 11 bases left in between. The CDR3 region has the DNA TGTGCCAGTACCTCTACAGCGGGAAACACCATATATTTT. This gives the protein CASTSTAGNTIYF.

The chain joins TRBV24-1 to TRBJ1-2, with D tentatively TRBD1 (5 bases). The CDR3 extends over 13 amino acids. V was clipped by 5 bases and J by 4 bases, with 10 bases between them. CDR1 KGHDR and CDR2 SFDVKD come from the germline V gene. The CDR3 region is CATSGGATYGYTF. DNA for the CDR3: TGTGCCACCAGTGGAGGGGCTACCTATGGCTACACCTTC.

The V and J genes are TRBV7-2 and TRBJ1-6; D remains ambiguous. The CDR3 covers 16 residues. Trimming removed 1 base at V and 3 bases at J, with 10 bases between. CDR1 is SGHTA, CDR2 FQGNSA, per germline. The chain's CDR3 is CASSLGRTYYNSPLHF. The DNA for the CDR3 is TGTGCCAGCAGCTTAGGGAGGACCTACTATAATTCACCCCTCCACTTT.

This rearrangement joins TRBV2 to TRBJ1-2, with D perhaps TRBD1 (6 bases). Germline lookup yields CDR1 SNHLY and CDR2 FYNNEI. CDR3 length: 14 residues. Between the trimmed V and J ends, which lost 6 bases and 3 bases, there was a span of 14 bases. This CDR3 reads CASRYRVGHYGYTF. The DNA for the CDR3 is TGTGCCAGCAGGTACAGGGTGGGCCACTATGGCTACACCTTC.

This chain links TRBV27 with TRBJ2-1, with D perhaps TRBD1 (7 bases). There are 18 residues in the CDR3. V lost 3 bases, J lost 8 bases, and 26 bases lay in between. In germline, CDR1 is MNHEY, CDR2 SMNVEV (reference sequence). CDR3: CASSFVESPRTGGDEQFF. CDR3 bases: TGTGCCAGCAGTTTTGTGGAGTCGCCTAGGACAGGAGGGGATGAGCAGTTCTTC.

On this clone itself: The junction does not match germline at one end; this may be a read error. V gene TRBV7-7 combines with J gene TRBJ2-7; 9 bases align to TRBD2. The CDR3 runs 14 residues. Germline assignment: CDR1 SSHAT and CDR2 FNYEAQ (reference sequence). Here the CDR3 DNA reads TGTGCTAGCAGCTATTCGACTAGCGGTTACGAGCAGTACTTC. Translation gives CASSYSTSGYEQYF.